This T cell receptor (beta chain) was documented in a study of cytomegalovirus exposure and HLA in healthy donors. The CDR3 runs to 15 residues. Trimming removed 0 bases from V and 3 bases from J, with 11 bases in between. The germline CDR1 and CDR2 sequences are MGHRA and YSYEKL. Primers for the PCR totalled 60 Vbeta and 13 Jbeta. Assay: immunoSEQ multiplex PCR; the TCRdb copy retains only in-frame clones and omits some. The data contain roughly 140,000 clones, roughly 78% of them seen just once; the ten biggest clones take up around 2.9%. The receptor comes from a female donor in good health and CMV-seronegative. Sequenced input: PBMCs. The chain carries TRBV4-1 and TRBJ1-2; D is unresolved. CDR3 loop: CASSQEEQIYYGYTF. DNA for the CDR3: TGCGCCAGCAGCCAAGAGGAACAGATCTACTATGGCTACACCTTC.